Below are 32 T cell receptor beta chains sequenced from a single sample in a study of cytomegalovirus exposure and HLA in healthy donors. The PCR employed 60 Vbeta primers together with 13 Jbeta primers. Only in-frame clones appear in the TCRdb table, and some are missing; sequencing was by immunoSEQ multiplex PCR. In the table there are some 99,000 clones, around 73% of which are singletons. Sample: PBMCs. The receptors derive from a female donor in good health and CMV-seronegative.

This chain links TRBV5-1 with TRBJ2-3; D gene ambiguous. This CDR3 comprises 13 residues. Trimming left V 6 bases short and J 6 bases short, with 14 bases between. Germline values: CDR1 SGHRS, CDR2 YFSETQ. CDR3 region: CASTSLLGDTQYF. The DNA for the CDR3 is TGCGCCAGCACCAGCTTGCTAGGCGATACGCAGTATTTT.

The chain joins TRBV28 to TRBJ2-7; 8 bases align to TRBD2. The germline CDR1 and CDR2 sequences are MDHEN and SYDVKM. V trimming: 10 bases; J trimming: 1 base; junction bases outside the gene matches: 6. The CDR3 is made up of 13 amino acids. The CDR3 sequence: CATRAGGSYEQYF. The CDR3 DNA reads as TGTGCCACCCGCGCGGGAGGTTCCTACGAGCAGTACTTC. Full variable domain (missing parts from reference TRBV28 and TRBJ2-7): DVKVTQSSRYLVKRTGEKVFLECVQDMDHENMFWYRQDPGLGLRLIYFSYDVKMKEKGDIPEGYSVSREKKERFSLILESASTNQTSMYLCATRAGGSYEQYFGPGTRLTVT.

The genes are TRBV28 and TRBJ1-1, with D possibly TRBD1 on 5 matching bases. This CDR3 is built from 12 residues. With 6 bases removed from V and 11 bases from J, the gap between germline ends came to 16 bases. CDR1 and CDR2 (germline): MDHEN, SYDVKM. CDR3 region: CASRPQETGAFF. DNA of the CDR3: TGTGCCAGCAGACCACAGGAGACCGGGGCTTTCTTT.

J is TRBJ1-5 and V is TRBV10-2; perhaps TRBD1 as D (6 bases). Trimming stripped 2 bases from V and 5 bases from J, with 16 bases between. The CDR3 has 16 residues. Germline V gene data show CDR1 as WSHSY and CDR2 as SAAADI. This CDR3 is CASSEAGAGSHQPQHF. CDR3 nucleotide sequence: TGCGCCAGCAGTGAGGCAGGGGCAGGAAGTCATCAGCCCCAGCATTTT.

The chain links TRBV6-5 to TRBJ2-3; 8 nucleotides line up with TRBD1. In germline, CDR1 is MNHEY, CDR2 SVGAGI. This CDR3 has 15 residues. V shed 6 bases, J shed 0 bases, and the junction held 5 bases outside the gene matches. CDR3 residues: CASRRTGISTDTQYF. CDR3 coding DNA: TGTGCCAGCAGACGGACAGGGATCAGCACAGATACGCAGTATTTT.

This clone was observed a handful of times. V gene TRBV7-9 combines with J gene TRBJ2-7; 10 nucleotides agree with TRBD1. Germline trimming cut 5 bases from V and 5 bases from J; bases unmatched to any gene: 12. The CDR3 contains 16 residues. Germline CDR1 is SEHNR and CDR2 is FQNEAQ (reference sequence). CDR3 coding DNA: TGTGCCAGCAGCCCGCAAACCGGGACAGGGGTCGACGAGCAGTACTTC. It specifies CASSPQTGTGVDEQYF.

This clone has a single count. The chain joins TRBV10-1 to TRBJ2-5, with 15 bases lining up with TRBD2. The CDR3 covers 18 residues. Germline CDR1 reads WNHNN; CDR2 reads SYGVQD (reference sequence). The V segment lost 0 bases and the J segment 5 bases; nucleotides outside the gene matches: 7. The CDR3 reads CASSESGTSGRLYETQYF. The CDR3 region has the DNA TGCGCCAGCAGTGAGTCGGGGACTAGCGGGAGGTTGTATGAGACCCAGTACTTC.

This sequence joins TRBV5-1 and TRBJ2-5; D is unclear. Germline V gives CDR1 SGHRS, CDR2 YFSETQ. The CDR3 spans 13 residues. Trimming left V 0 bases short and J 4 bases short, with 7 bases between. CDR3 DNA sequence: TGCGCCAGCAGCTTGGGGCAGGTAGAGACCCAGTACTTC. Amino acids: CASSLGQVETQYF.

This clone was recorded once. The chain couples TRBV9 to TRBJ2-5; a possible D gene is TRBD1 (6 bases). Germline V gene data show CDR1 as SGDLS and CDR2 as YYNGEE. The CDR3 consists of 15 residues. The V end was cut by 0 bases, the J end by 6 bases, with 15 bases between. CDR3 sequence reads: CASSVAGAHYQTQYF. The CDR3 nucleotides are TGTGCCAGCAGCGTAGCAGGGGCCCATTACCAGACCCAGTACTTC.

In this sample, this clone turned up once. The rearrangement links TRBV5-6 to TRBJ1-2, with 7 bases identical to TRBD1. CDR3 length: 15 amino acids. Trimming at V came to 3 bases and at J to 5 bases, leaving 10 bases not matched to a gene. Germline values: CDR1 SGHDT, CDR2 YYEEEE. Here the CDR3 reads CASSSSSGTEYGYTF. DNA of the CDR3: TGTGCCAGCAGCTCTTCTTCCGGGACAGAGTATGGCTACACCTTC.

This clone was recorded only once. J is TRBJ1-2 and V is TRBV4-1, with D possibly matching TRBD1 (6 bases). Germline CDR1 and CDR2: MGHRA and YSYEKL. This CDR3 has 18 residues. Trimming took off 0 bases at V and 5 bases at J, with 22 bases between the two ends. CDR3 DNA: TGCGCCAGCAGCCAAGATATTATCGGAGGCAGGGGTTCTTATGGCTACACCTTC. This gives the protein CASSQDIIGGRGSYGYTF.

This chain uses TRBV5-1 with TRBJ1-2; D is uncertain. Germline V gene data show CDR1 as SGHRS and CDR2 as YFSETQ. This CDR3 has 13 amino acids. V lost 0 bases, J lost 7 bases, and 10 bases lay in between. The CDR3 sequence: CASSLATAGGYTF. CDR3 nucleotides: TGCGCCAGCAGCTTGGCCACAGCCGGTGGCTACACCTTC. The entire variable domain, with the rest obtained from reference TRBV5-1 and TRBJ1-2, is as follows: KAGVTQTPRYLIKTRGQQVTLSCSPISGHRSVSWYQQTPGQGLQFLFEYFSETQRNKGNFPGRFSGRQFSNSRSEMNVSTLELGDSALYLCASSLATAGGYTFGSGTRLTVV.

V is TRBV28 and J is TRBJ2-5; D unresolved. From germline, CDR1 is MDHEN and CDR2 SYDVKM. CDR3 length equals 12 residues. Trimming took 5 bases from V and 4 from J, leaving 8 bases between them. CDR3: CASSLRRETQYF. CDR3 DNA: TGTGCCAGCAGTCTTCGGAGAGAGACCCAGTACTTC.

The rearrangement uses TRBV9 and TRBJ2-1, with D tentatively TRBD2 (5 bases). Trimming shortened V by 7 bases and J by 4 bases, and 12 bases separated the two germline ends. CDR3 length: 13 residues. CDR1 SGDLS and CDR2 YYNGEE come from the germline V gene. CDR3 amino acids: CASGGLYYNEQFF. DNA for the CDR3: TGTGCCAGCGGCGGACTTTATTACAATGAGCAGTTCTTC.

V and J are TRBV27 and TRBJ2-3, with 7 bases identical to TRBD1. The CDR3 runs to 19 residues. The V and J ends lost 2 bases and 0 bases, in that order; junction bases with no gene match: 14. Germline CDR1 reads MNHEY; CDR2 reads SMNVEV (reference sequence). The CDR3 protein is CASSLRRRDSVKSTDTQYF. CDR3 nucleotides: TGTGCCAGCAGTTTACGACGTCGGGACAGCGTAAAAAGCACAGATACGCAGTATTTT.

This clone was observed once. At one of its ends the junction is not consistent with the germline gene, which may arise from a read error. CDR3 protein: CSSSPGQGLGGYTF. The CDR3 DNA reads TGTTCCAGCAGCCCCGGACAGGGCTTGGGGGGCTACACCTTC. The chain is built from TRBV7-9 and TRBJ1-2; 8 nucleotides agree with TRBD1. This CDR3 region has 14 residues. CDR1 is SEHNR and CDR2 is FQNEAQ in the germline V gene (reference sequence).

This clone was seen more than once but under ten times. A read error may produce the germline difference seen at one junction end. The genes are TRBV11-2 and TRBJ2-1; 8 positions match TRBD1. The CDR3 totals 17 residues. Germline CDR1 reads SGHAT; CDR2 reads FQNNGV. In DNA, the CDR3 is TGTGTCAGCAGCTTCGGACAGGGTGGGGAGTCCTACAATGAGCAGTTCTTC. Its protein product is CVSSFGQGGESYNEQFF.

The genes are TRBV28 and TRBJ2-2; 10 nucleotides agree with TRBD1. Trimming took 4 bases from V and 4 from J; bases not matched to a gene: 6. CDR1 MDHEN and CDR2 SYDVKM come from the germline V gene. CDR3 length: 16 residues. The CDR3 spells CASSSGQGVGTGELFF. Written as DNA, the CDR3 is TGTGCCAGCAGTTCCGGACAGGGGGTTGGCACCGGGGAGCTGTTTTTT.

This clone turned up a few times. The rearrangement joins TRBV29-1 to TRBJ1-1; 8 bases align to TRBD1. Per the germline V gene, CDR1 is SQVTM and CDR2 is ANQGSEA. The ends lost 7 bases at V and 5 bases at J; junction bases unmatched: 9. The CDR3 consists of 13 residues. CDR3 region: CSGSPTGETEAFF. In DNA form, the CDR3 reads TGCAGCGGTTCCCCGACAGGGGAGACTGAAGCTTTCTTT. Full variable domain (remainder filled in from reference TRBV29-1 and TRBJ1-1): SAVISQKPSRDICQRGTSLTIQCQVDSQVTMMFWYRQQPGQSLTLIATANQGSEATYESGFVIDKFPISRPNLTFSTLTVSNMSPEDSSIYLCSGSPTGETEAFFGQGTRLTVV.

This clone was found once. The chain carries TRBV11-2 and TRBJ2-6; 7 bases are a match to TRBD1. The V segment lost 8 bases and the J segment 0 bases; nucleotides outside the gene matches: 13. Germline V gives CDR1 SGHAT, CDR2 FQNNGV. This CDR3 has 18 amino acids. The CDR3 DNA follows: TGTGCCAGCCTCTCCCTGAGGCCAGGGGGCTCTGGGGCCAACGTCCTGACTTTC. Translating gives CASLSLRPGGSGANVLTF.

The rearrangement uses TRBV5-1 and TRBJ1-1; D might be TRBD1 (6 bases). The germline V gene encodes CDR1 SGHRS and CDR2 YFSETQ. This CDR3 is 16 amino acids long. V lost 2 bases, J lost 0 bases, and 14 bases lay in between. The CDR3, as DNA: TGCGCCAGCAGCTTTAACCCTACAGGGCTGAACACTGAAGCTTTCTTT. This encodes CASSFNPTGLNTEAFF.

CDR3 coding DNA: TGTGCCAGCAGCTCTGGACAGGGCTTTTTCTACGAGCAGTACTTC. Amino acid sequence: CASSSGQGFFYEQYF. This chain uses TRBV7-9 with TRBJ2-7; 8 bases are a match to TRBD1. The germline gives CDR1 SEHNR, CDR2 FQNEAQ (reference sequence). With V trimmed by 4 bases and J by 3 bases, 8 bases remained unmatched. The CDR3 totals 15 residues.

The gene calls are TRBV9 and TRBJ2-5; 8 nucleotides line up with TRBD2. The trim removed 0 bases at V and 5 bases at J, leaving 12 bases unmatched. CDR1 is SGDLS and CDR2 is YYNGEE in the germline V gene. The CDR3 contains 17 residues. This chain's CDR3 is CASSVDGRGAGLETQYF. In nucleotides, the CDR3 is TGTGCCAGCAGCGTAGATGGGCGGGGGGCTGGGTTGGAGACCCAGTACTTC. The complete variable domain, with remaining parts taken from reference TRBV9 and TRBJ2-5, reads DSGVTQTPKHLITATGQRVTLRCSPRSGDLSVYWYQQSLDQGLQFLIQYYNGEERAKGNILERFSAQQFPDLHSELNLSSLELGDSALYFCASSVDGRGAGLETQYFGPGTRLLVL.

Only a few counts were recorded for this clone. The gene calls are TRBV5-1 and TRBJ2-5; 10 bases align to TRBD2. Trimming removed 0 bases from V and 5 bases from J; junction bases left unmatched: 13. Germline V gene sequence: CDR1 SGHRS, CDR2 YFSETQ. This CDR3 is 18 amino acids long. The CDR3 reads CASSLAVAAGGPKETQYF. The CDR3 DNA is TGCGCCAGCAGCTTGGCCGTAGCAGCGGGGGGGCCGAAGGAGACCCAGTACTTC. The full variable domain, completed using reference TRBV5-1 and TRBJ2-5, is KAGVTQTPRYLIKTRGQQVTLSCSPISGHRSVSWYQQTPGQGLQFLFEYFSETQRNKGNFPGRFSGRQFSNSRSEMNVSTLELGDSALYLCASSLAVAAGGPKETQYFGPGTRLLVL.

The genes are TRBV28 and TRBJ2-1; 7 bases are shared with TRBD2. Germline CDR1 reads MDHEN; CDR2 reads SYDVKM. This CDR3 has 15 residues. The V gene end was trimmed by 2 bases and the J gene end by 0 bases; junction bases not matched to a gene: 1. The CDR3 DNA is TGTGCCAGCAGTTTAGGCGGGAGCTCCTACAATGAGCAGTTCTTC. Translation gives CASSLGGSSYNEQFF.

The chain joins TRBV7-2 to TRBJ2-1; the match to TRBD2 covers 13 bases. CDR3 size: 14 residues. The junction had 4 bases not matched to a gene; V was cut back by 4 bases and J by 10 bases. Germline loops: CDR1 SGHTA, CDR2 FQGNSA. CDR3 DNA sequence: TGTGCCAGCAGCTACCCGGGACTAGCGGGAGAGCAGTTCTTC. Its protein product is CASSYPGLAGEQFF.

The chain carries TRBV30 and TRBJ2-7, with D tentatively TRBD1 (5 bases). V gave up 3 bases and J gave up 6 bases, with 12 bases separating them. From germline, CDR1 is GTSNPN and CDR2 SVGIG (reference sequence). The CDR3 has 12 residues. In nucleotides, the CDR3 is TGTGCCTGGAGCCCAGGGTGGAGCGAGCAGTACTTC. Translating gives CAWSPGWSEQYF.

The CDR3 coding sequence is TGTGCCAGCAGCATTGTCACCCAAGGGGATGGCTACACCTTC. Translating it yields CASSIVTQGDGYTF. The gene calls are TRBV5-4 and TRBJ1-2; D is possibly TRBD1 (5 bases). The germline CDR1 and CDR2 sequences are SGHNT and YYREEE (reference sequence). V was clipped by 4 bases and J by 6 bases, with 16 bases between them. There are 14 residues in the CDR3.

V and J are TRBV19 and TRBJ2-5; D is uncertain. CDR1 LNHDA and CDR2 SQIVND come from the germline V gene (reference sequence). The CDR3 is 14 residues long. V was cut by 6 bases and J by 5 bases, with 16 bases left in between. CDR3 coding DNA: TGTGCCAGTAGCCTCGGAGCGTTCGGGGAGACCCAGTACTTC. Translation gives CASSLGAFGETQYF.

V usage is TRBV30 and J usage is TRBJ2-1; 10 bases line up with TRBD1. V was pared by 3 bases and J by 4 bases, with 6 bases of the junction left unmatched. Germline CDR1 reads GTSNPN; CDR2 reads SVGIG (reference sequence). This CDR3 has 15 residues. DNA of the CDR3: TGTGCCTGGAGCCTTGGACAGGGGGTTTACAATGAGCAGTTCTTC. This translates into CAWSLGQGVYNEQFF.

The chain joins TRBV5-6 to TRBJ2-7, with 9 positions matching TRBD2. This CDR3 region has 14 residues. Losses at the gene ends were 0 bases for V and 3 bases for J; bases not matched to a gene: 1. Germline assignment: CDR1 SGHDT and CDR2 YYEEEE. CDR3 nucleotides: TGTGCCAGCAGCTTGGGGACTAGCGTCTACGAGCAGTACTTC. This sequence encodes CASSLGTSVYEQYF.

The genes are TRBV2 and TRBJ2-5; no clear D gene. Germline CDR1 reads SNHLY; CDR2 reads FYNNEI. Trimming took off 4 bases at V and 1 base at J, with 10 bases between the two ends. This CDR3 has 14 amino acids. CDR3 in amino acids: CASSVIRSQETQYF. CDR3 sequence (DNA): TGTGCCAGCAGTGTAATCCGCAGCCAAGAGACCCAGTACTTC. Full variable domain (outside the CDR3, taken from reference TRBV2 and TRBJ2-5): EPEVTQTPSHQVTQMGQEVILRCVPISNHLYFYWYRQILGQKVEFLVSFYNNEISEKSEIFDDQFSVERPDGSNFTLKIRSTKLEDSAMYFCASSVIRSQETQYFGPGTRLLVL.